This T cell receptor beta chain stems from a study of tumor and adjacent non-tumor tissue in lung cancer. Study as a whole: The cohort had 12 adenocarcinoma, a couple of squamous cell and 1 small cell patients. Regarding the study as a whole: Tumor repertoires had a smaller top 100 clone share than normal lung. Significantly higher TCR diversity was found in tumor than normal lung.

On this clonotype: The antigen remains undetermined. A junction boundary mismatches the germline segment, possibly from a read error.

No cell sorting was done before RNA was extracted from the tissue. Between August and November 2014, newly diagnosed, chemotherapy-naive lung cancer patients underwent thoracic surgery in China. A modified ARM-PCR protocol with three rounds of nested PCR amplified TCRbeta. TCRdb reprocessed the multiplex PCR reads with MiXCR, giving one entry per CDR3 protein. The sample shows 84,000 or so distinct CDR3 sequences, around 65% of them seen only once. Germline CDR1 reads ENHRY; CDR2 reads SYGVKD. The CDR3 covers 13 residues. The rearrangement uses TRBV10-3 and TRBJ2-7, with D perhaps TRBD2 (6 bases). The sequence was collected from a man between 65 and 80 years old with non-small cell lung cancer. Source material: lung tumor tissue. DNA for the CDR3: TGTGCCATCATGCCGGGGGTAACCTACGAGCACTATTTC. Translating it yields CAIMPGVTYEHYF.